The clone carrying this TCR beta chain was counted between two and nine times. Unexposed donor CD4+ T cells date from 2011-2018, before the COVID-19 pandemic. Naive and memory CD4+ T cells came from enriched cryopreserved PBMCs. This entry comes from a study of CD4 T cells in relation to SARS-CoV-2 and coronaviruses. The protocol was immunoSEQ multiplex PCR, while the TCRdb copy is restricted to in-frame clones and leaves out a portion. The sample holds under 90,000 clones, over 85% seen once. V lost 5 bases and J 1 base, leaving 11 bases between the germline ends. Germline V gene data show CDR1 as SSHAT and CDR2 as FNYEAQ (reference sequence). This CDR3 is 15 amino acids long.

Input material: naive CD4+ T cells from PBMCs. Documented subset: naive CD4+ T cells isolated by negative enrichment. The rearrangement links TRBV7-7 to TRBJ2-2; D is unresolved. The sequence came from a human donor in good health. CDR3 DNA: TGTGCCAGCAGCCCCGATCGACGGAACACCGGGGAGCTGTTTTTT. It encodes CASSPDRRNTGELFF.